A single sample gave rise to the 8 T cell receptor beta chains below, sequenced in a study of identical twins. Each CDR3 protein gets one entry after TCRdb re-called the 5' RACE reads with MiXCR. The repertoire holds hundreds of thousands of distinct CDR3 sequences, with about 9.4% as singletons. These same records also appear under a second study, on yellow fever vaccine responses in identical twins.

Sequenced: PBMCs. The receptors were sampled from a woman under 30 in good health.

This sequence joins TRBV2 and TRBJ2-3, with TRBD2 identical over 8 bases. J gave up 3 bases and V 3 bases, and 5 bases lay outside the gene matches. The CDR3 consists of 15 residues. In germline, CDR1 is SNHLY, CDR2 FYNNEI. CDR3 sequence reads: CASSDWRGATDTQYF. DNA for the CDR3: TGTGCCAGCAGTGATTGGCGGGGGGCGACAGATACGCAGTATTTT.

In its sample, this clonotype was seen many times. V is TRBV12-3 or TRBV12-4 and J is TRBJ2-3; a weak D match, TRBD2 (5 bases). The CDR3 extends over 15 amino acids. Trimming stripped 0 bases from V and 2 bases from J, with 9 bases between. The CDR3 spells CASSLAEGYTDTQYF. The CDR3 coding sequence is TGTGCCAGCAGTTTAGCTGAGGGTTACACAGATACGCAGTATTTT.

This clonotype was seen only a few times. This chain links TRBV5-5 with TRBJ2-2; D unclear. Trimming removed 1 base at V and 6 bases at J, with 16 bases between. CDR1 and CDR2 (germline): SGHKS, YYEKEE (reference sequence). The CDR3 totals 16 residues. The CDR3 nucleotides read TGTGCCAGCAGCTTGTCACCACGGGTTAGATCCGGGGAGCTGTTTTTT. It translates to CASSLSPRVRSGELFF.

This clonotype was observed at least ten times. The chain couples TRBV9 to TRBJ2-4; D possibly corresponds to TRBD2 (5 bases). Trimming pared 4 bases from V and 1 base from J, leaving 15 bases between. Per germline, CDR1 SGDLS and CDR2 YYNGEE. CDR3 length: 16 residues. CDR3 amino acids: CASSTTPGGAKNIQYF. The CDR3 DNA reads as TGTGCCAGCAGCACAACTCCCGGCGGGGCCAAAAACATTCAGTACTTC.

This clonotype was counted only a few times. CDR3 in amino acids: CASSKVLASPLSQPQHF. As DNA, the CDR3 is TGTGCCAGCAGCAAAGTTTTGGCCTCGCCCCTTTCACAGCCCCAGCATTTT. This chain uses TRBV21-1 with TRBJ1-5; whether TRBD1, the table's D call, matches the DNA was not checked. TRBV21-1 is classified as a pseudogene. The CDR3 is 17 residues long.

This clonotype showed up many times. The genes are TRBV29-1 and TRBJ2-1, with 9 bases identical to TRBD1. Germline values: CDR1 SQVTM, CDR2 ANQGSEA. The J segment lost 7 bases and the V segment lost 7 bases, leaving 5 bases of the junction unmatched. This CDR3 is 12 amino acids long. CDR3 region: CSAPDRGNEQFF. The CDR3, as DNA: TGCAGCGCTCCTGACAGGGGGAATGAGCAGTTCTTC.

In this sample, this clonotype turned up a few times. The rearrangement links TRBV7-3 to TRBJ2-3, with 13 bases fitting TRBD2. There are 18 residues in the CDR3. Germline lookup yields CDR1 SGHTA and CDR2 FQGTGA. Losses at the gene ends were 5 bases for V and 2 bases for J; bases not matched to a gene: 10. CDR3 protein: CASSEPRLAGGPTDTQYF. CDR3 DNA: TGTGCCAGCAGCGAACCTAGACTAGCGGGGGGACCCACAGATACGCAGTATTTT. The full variable domain, with the rest looked up from reference TRBV7-3 and TRBJ2-3, is GAGVSQTPSNKVTEKGKYVELRCDPISGHTALYWYRQSLGQGPEFLIYFQGTGAADDSGLPNDRFFAVRPEGSVSTLKIQRTERGDSAVYLCASSEPRLAGGPTDTQYFGPGTRLTVL.

The chain links TRBV5-4 to TRBJ2-6; D remains ambiguous. V was trimmed by 0 bases and J by 0 bases, leaving 13 bases between them. Per germline, CDR1 SGHNT and CDR2 YYREEE (reference sequence). The CDR3 runs 18 residues. As DNA, the CDR3 is TGTGCCAGCAGCTTGGGGCCAGGAATAGACTCTGGGGCCAACGTCCTGACTTTC. It yields the protein CASSLGPGIDSGANVLTF.